The next 29 T cell receptor beta chains were all read from a single sample in a study of blood T cell repertoires in COVID-19. Profiling relied on immunoSEQ multiplex PCR, and the TCRdb table lists in-frame clones only, not all of them. The sample yields around 250,000 clones, over 75% seen once. Sequencing input: PBMCs or T cells enriched from blood (not recorded which). The receptors were gathered from a middle-aged woman who had been exposed to COVID-19.

This chain uses TRBV28 with TRBJ1-2; 7 bases agree with TRBD1. This CDR3 is built from 12 residues. Germline lookup yields CDR1 MDHEN and CDR2 SYDVKM. V trimming: 7 bases; J trimming: 6 bases; junction bases outside the gene matches: 5. CDR3 bases: TGTGCCAGCATGTCAGGGACAGATGGCTACACCTTC. Amino acid sequence: CASMSGTDGYTF.

Notes on this clone: The junction does not match germline at one end; this may be a read error. The genes are TRBV5-1 and TRBJ2-1; TRBD2 matches 7 bases. The CDR3 is 15 amino acids. Germline CDR1 SGHRS, CDR2 YFSETQ. The CDR3 sequence: CASSLGSGFNNEQFF. CDR3 DNA sequence: TGTGCCAGCAGCTTGGGTAGCGGGTTCAACAATGAGCAGTTCTTC.

V and J are TRBV18 and TRBJ2-3; weak D call: TRBD2 (7 bases). Trimming took 3 bases from V and 2 from J, leaving 12 bases between them. The germline V gene encodes CDR1 KGHSH and CDR2 LQKENI. The CDR3 length is 15 residues. CDR3 coding DNA: TGTGCCAGCTCACCCTCGGCGGGGGCCACAGATACGCAGTATTTT. It translates to CASSPSAGATDTQYF.

The J gene is TRBJ2-1, the V gene TRBV7-3, with D possibly matching TRBD1 (5 bases). CDR1 and CDR2 (germline): SGHTA, FQGTGA. CDR3 length: 15 amino acids. V lost 4 bases to trimming and J lost 5 bases, with 15 bases between them. In DNA form, the CDR3 reads TGTGCCAGCAGCTCCACAGGAAACGTTAACAATGAGCAGTTCTTC. This gives the protein CASSSTGNVNNEQFF. Together with reference TRBV7-3 and TRBJ2-1, the CDR3 gives the full variable domain: GAGVSQTPSNKVTEKGKYVELRCDPISGHTALYWYRQSLGQGPEFLIYFQGTGAADDSGLPNDRFFAVRPEGSVSTLKIQRTERGDSAVYLCASSSTGNVNNEQFFGPGTRLTVL.

The chain joins TRBV15 to TRBJ2-5; TRBD1 agrees at 8 bases. The CDR3 length is 15 residues. The germline V gene encodes CDR1 LNHNV and CDR2 YYDKDF (reference sequence). Germline trimming cut 2 bases from V and 2 bases from J; bases unmatched to any gene: 4. The DNA for the CDR3 is TGTGCCACCAGCAGAACTAGGACAGGGCAAGAGACCCAGTACTTC. It encodes CATSRTRTGQETQYF.

V usage is TRBV7-2 and J usage is TRBJ2-3; 9 nucleotides agree with TRBD2. J gave up 10 bases and V 5 bases, and 19 bases lay outside the gene matches. This CDR3 has 17 residues. Germline CDR1 reads SGHTA; CDR2 reads FQGNSA. CDR3 protein: CASSPGGGGGALFPQYF. The CDR3 bases are TGTGCCAGCAGCCCCGGGGGCGGCGGGGGGGCCTTATTCCCGCAGTATTTT.

The V gene is TRBV7-9, the J gene TRBJ2-7; TRBD1 aligns across 8 bases. CDR3 length: 14 residues. With V trimmed by 3 bases and J by 2 bases, 3 bases remained unmatched. CDR1 is SEHNR and CDR2 is FQNEAQ in the germline V gene (reference sequence). The CDR3 here is CASSFQTGAYEQYF. Written as DNA, the CDR3 is TGTGCCAGCAGCTTCCAGACAGGGGCCTACGAGCAGTACTTC.

The V call is TRBV6-5, the J call TRBJ1-2; 7 bases line up with TRBD1. This CDR3 has 14 residues. Looked up from germline, CDR1 is MNHEY and CDR2 is SVGAGI. Trimming removed 0 bases from V and 6 bases from J; junction bases left unmatched: 4. CDR3 amino acids: CASSYSEGANGYTF. In nucleotides, the CDR3 is TGTGCCAGCAGTTACTCGGAGGGGGCTAATGGCTACACCTTC.

This chain links TRBV12-5 with TRBJ2-1, with D unresolved. The ends were cut back, 3 bases at V and 4 bases at J, with 10 bases in the middle. Germline V gene sequence: CDR1 LGHNT, CDR2 FRNRAP. This CDR3 contains 14 residues. Here the CDR3 DNA reads TGTGCTAGTGGTTTACTGGGCGCTTACAATGAGCAGTTCTTC. This gives the protein CASGLLGAYNEQFF. The whole variable domain, remainder taken from reference TRBV12-5 and TRBJ2-1, is DARVTQTPRHKVTEMGQEVTMRCQPILGHNTVFWYRQTMMQGLELLAYFRNRAPLDDSGMPKDRFSAEMPDATLATLKIQPSEPRDSAVYFCASGLLGAYNEQFFGPGTRLTVL.

The table lists this clone with a few counts. J is TRBJ1-2 and V is TRBV28, with 9 nucleotides matching TRBD1. Germline V gene lookup returns CDR1 MDHEN and CDR2 SYDVKM. The CDR3 contains 15 residues. J gave up 6 bases and V 4 bases, and 9 bases lay outside the gene matches. The CDR3, as DNA: TGTGCCAGCAGTTCCGCCGGGACAGGGACAAATGGCTACACCTTC. It specifies CASSSAGTGTNGYTF.

The chain joins TRBV28 to TRBJ1-2; D is perhaps TRBD1 (5 bases). The V end lost 2 bases, the J end lost 6 bases, and 22 bases lay between the germline ends. This CDR3 has 17 amino acids. The germline V gene encodes CDR1 MDHEN and CDR2 SYDVKM. Here the CDR3 DNA reads TGTGCCAGCAGTTTAGGGACCCAGGGAGGTAGGAAGGATGGCTACACCTTC. It codes for CASSLGTQGGRKDGYTF.

The CDR3 region is CASTQLTGMSQPQHF. The CDR3 region has the DNA TGTGCCAGCACCCAACTAACAGGTATGAGTCAGCCCCAGCATTTT. V and J are TRBV2 and TRBJ1-5; possibly TRBD1 for D (5 bases). CDR1 is SNHLY and CDR2 is FYNNEI in the germline V gene. The V and J ends lost 7 bases and 6 bases respectively, with 19 bases between them. The CDR3 consists of 15 residues.

The genes are TRBV6-1 and TRBJ1-6, with 11 nucleotides matching TRBD1. The CDR3 sequence is 19 residues long. Germline CDR1 and CDR2: MNHNS and SASEGT. With 4 bases clipped from V and 0 bases from J, the junction kept 8 bases outside the gene matches. The CDR3, as DNA: TGTGCCAGCAGTGCCGGGACAGGGGGACAACGCTCCTATAATTCACCCCTCCACTTT. It codes for CASSAGTGGQRSYNSPLHF.

The CDR3 region has the DNA TGTGCCAGCAGTTTAAAGACGGGCGGGGGTTCACCCCTCCACTTT. This codes for CASSLKTGGGSPLHF. The V call is TRBV27, the J call TRBJ1-6, with D possibly TRBD1 on 5 matching bases. Germline V gene sequence: CDR1 MNHEY, CDR2 SMNVEV (reference sequence). V lost 2 bases and J 9 bases, leaving 14 bases between the germline ends. This CDR3 spans 15 amino acids.

V is TRBV28 and J is TRBJ1-2, with TRBD1 matching over 8 bases. The V segment lost 6 bases and the J segment 3 bases; nucleotides outside the gene matches: 6. Germline CDR1 and CDR2: MDHEN and SYDVKM. The CDR3 runs to 14 residues. The CDR3, as DNA: TGTGCCAGCAGGTCAGGGGGCGCTGACTATGGCTACACCTTC. Translating gives CASRSGGADYGYTF.

A single count supports this clone. The V gene is TRBV28, the J gene TRBJ2-3, with D possibly matching TRBD1 (5 bases). Germline V gives CDR1 MDHEN, CDR2 SYDVKM. This CDR3 spans 14 amino acids. V lost 2 bases and J 4 bases, leaving 10 bases between the germline ends. The CDR3, as DNA: TGTGCCAGCAGTTTAACCCAGGGTCCAGATACGCAGTATTTT. Translating it yields CASSLTQGPDTQYF.

This clone appeared a few times. This rearrangement joins TRBV7-9 to TRBJ1-4, with D uncertain. V was pared by 1 base and J by 10 bases, with 7 bases between. This CDR3 is built from 12 residues. CDR1 is SEHNR and CDR2 is FQNEAQ in the germline V gene (reference sequence). The DNA for the CDR3 is TGTGCCAGCAGCTTAGAGGAGTTAAAACTGTTTTTT. It encodes CASSLEELKLFF.

The chain recombines TRBV2 with TRBJ2-7; 7 bases agree with TRBD1. CDR3 length: 14 residues. The germline CDR1 and CDR2 sequences are SNHLY and FYNNEI. The V and J ends lost 6 bases and 4 bases, in that order; junction bases with no gene match: 9. The chain's CDR3 is CASSIGTAHYEQYV. CDR3 nucleotide sequence: TGTGCCAGCAGCATCGGGACAGCCCATTACGAGCAGTACGTC.

Turning to this clone: The junction and the germline gene differ at one end; a read error may be behind it. This chain uses TRBV5-1 with TRBJ2-3; tentatively, D is TRBD2 (6 bases). This CDR3 region has 16 residues. CDR1 and CDR2 from the germline V gene are SGHRS and YFSETQ. CDR3 in amino acids: CASSLGTSTSTDTQYF. DNA of the CDR3: TGTGCCAGCAGCTTAGGGACTTCCACTAGCACAGATACGCAGTATTTT.

This clone appeared a few times. The chain links TRBV5-6 to TRBJ2-5; TRBD1 matches at 7 bases. J was trimmed by 2 bases and V by 1 base; bases with no gene match: 5. The CDR3 length is 15 residues. Germline-derived CDR1 and CDR2 are SGHDT and YYEEEE. The CDR3 DNA follows: TGTGCCAGCAGCTTGCGTAGGGGGCGGCAAGAGACCCAGTACTTC. It yields the protein CASSLRRGRQETQYF.

The chain carries TRBV27 and TRBJ2-1; D perhaps matches TRBD2 (5 bases). The germline V gene has CDR1 MNHEY and CDR2 SMNVEV (reference sequence). V shed 3 bases and J shed 5 bases, with 11 bases lying between them. The CDR3 is 14 residues long. The CDR3 coding sequence is TGTGCCAGCAGTTTTGGAGGATGGAACAATGAGCAGTTCTTC. It is translated as CASSFGGWNNEQFF.

The V gene is TRBV6-5, the J gene TRBJ2-1; 9 bases agree with TRBD2. Germline V gene sequence: CDR1 MNHEY, CDR2 SVGAGI. CDR3 length: 16 amino acids. V was clipped by 4 bases and J by 3 bases; unmatched bases: 7. The CDR3 sequence: CASSSGGRAFYNEQFF. The CDR3, as DNA: TGTGCCAGCAGTTCGGGCGGGAGGGCCTTCTACAATGAGCAGTTCTTC.

This chain connects TRBV28 to TRBJ1-5; 7 positions agree with TRBD1. J gave up 9 bases and V 1 base, and 9 bases lay outside the gene matches. This CDR3 comprises 15 residues. Germline CDR1 MDHEN, CDR2 SYDVKM. The DNA of the CDR3 is TGTGCCAGCAGTTTATCGGGCAGGCCAGGGGGGCCCCAGCATTTT. This gives the protein CASSLSGRPGGPQHF. Full variable domain (remainder filled in from reference TRBV28 and TRBJ1-5): DVKVTQSSRYLVKRTGEKVFLECVQDMDHENMFWYRQDPGLGLRLIYFSYDVKMKEKGDIPEGYSVSREKKERFSLILESASTNQTSMYLCASSLSGRPGGPQHFGDGTRLSIL.

V is TRBV4-1 and J is TRBJ2-2; TRBD2 matches 8 bases. Germline V gives CDR1 MGHRA, CDR2 YSYEKL. V lost 4 bases, J lost 7 bases, and 11 bases stayed unmatched. The CDR3 consists of 16 residues. The CDR3 DNA sequence: TGCGCCAGCAGCCTCCCGGCGGTAGCGGGAATCGGGGAGCTGTTTTTT. It yields the protein CASSLPAVAGIGELFF.

V is TRBV11-2 and J is TRBJ2-1; TRBD2 matches 7 bases. V shed 5 bases and J 0 bases; nucleotides not matched to a gene: 4. The CDR3 spans 15 residues. Per germline, CDR1 SGHAT and CDR2 FQNNGV. CDR3 nucleotide sequence: TGTGCCAGCAGCGGGAGGGAGAGCTCCTACAATGAGCAGTTCTTC. Translation gives CASSGRESSYNEQFF.

The count of this clone is one. The J gene is TRBJ1-5, the V gene TRBV28; 7 bases agree with TRBD1. After removal of 3 bases from V and 0 bases from J, the junction contained 8 bases not matched to a gene. Germline V gene lookup returns CDR1 MDHEN and CDR2 SYDVKM. The CDR3 sequence is 17 residues long. CDR3 protein: CASSLGGQRYSNQPQHF. CDR3 in DNA: TGTGCCAGCAGTTTGGGGGGACAGCGATATAGCAATCAGCCCCAGCATTTT.

The chain couples TRBV4-1 to TRBJ1-4; 8 bases are a match to TRBD1. Germline V CDR1 and CDR2: MGHRA, YSYEKL. This CDR3 region has 16 residues. V lost 0 bases and J lost 4; bases outside the gene matches: 4. For the CDR3, the DNA is TGCGCCAGCAGCCAAGATCCGGGGACAGGTAATGAAAAACTGTTTTTT. Its protein product is CASSQDPGTGNEKLFF.

V gene TRBV28 combines with J gene TRBJ2-7, with TRBD1 matching over 9 bases. The CDR3 spans 14 residues. The V and J ends lost 5 bases and 4 bases, in that order; junction bases with no gene match: 6. Per germline, CDR1 MDHEN and CDR2 SYDVKM. CDR3 nucleotide sequence: TGTGCCAGCAGTATTACGGGACAGGGATACGAGCAGTACTTC. It encodes CASSITGQGYEQYF.

The chain combines TRBV9 with TRBJ1-2; the match to TRBD1 covers 8 bases. V lost 0 bases and J lost 8; bases outside the gene matches: 12. Looked up from germline, CDR1 is SGDLS and CDR2 is YYNGEE. This CDR3 contains 16 residues. CDR3 region: CASSVGPNRQGSGYTF. The DNA for the CDR3 is TGTGCCAGCAGCGTAGGCCCCAATCGACAGGGGTCGGGCTACACCTTC.